These T cell receptor beta chains were read from a single sample in a study of cytomegalovirus exposure and HLA in healthy donors. Assay: immunoSEQ multiplex PCR; the TCRdb copy retains only in-frame clones and omits some. Of 150,000 to 200,000 clones in the sample, over 70% were seen once. Sequenced material: PBMCs. Receptors originate from a female donor in good health and CMV-seronegative. The CDR3 runs from the conserved cysteine through the conserved F or W. A D gene is named only where the DNA matches it firmly. Some rows mark clone size as missing; the rest say once, few, many or name a class of expanded clone.

j_call clone_size v_call d_call cdr3_aa cdr3_nt
TRBJ2-2 NA TRBV19 TRBD2 CASRKGLAGGSYTGELFF TGTGCCAGTAGAAAAGGACTAGCGGGGGGATCATACACCGGGGAGCTGTTTTTT
TRBJ1-4 NA TRBV5-1 NA CASSREYSTNEKLFF TGCGCCAGCAGCCGGGAGTACTCAACTAATGAAAAACTGTTTTTT
TRBJ2-5 NA TRBV19 TRBD2 CASSRDSGPETQYF TGTGCCAGTAGTCGGGATAGCGGGCCTGAGACCCAGTACTTC
TRBJ2-7 NA TRBV7-3 NA CASSQEGLLSYEQYF TGTGCCAGCAGCCAGGAGGGACTCCTATCCTACGAGCAGTACTTC
TRBJ2-3 NA TRBV5-1 NA CASSQLAASTDTQYF TGCGCCAGCAGCCAACTAGCAGCTAGCACAGATACGCAGTATTTT
TRBJ1-5 NA TRBV2 NA CASRGEGNQPQHF TGTGCCAGCAGAGGGGAGGGCAATCAGCCCCAGCATTTT
TRBJ2-2 once TRBV11-1 TRBD1 CASSSLDRAFLAGELFF TGTGCCAGCAGCTCTCTGGACAGGGCGTTTTTGGCCGGGGAGCTGTTTTTT
TRBJ1-2 NA TRBV2 NA CASSPGLSRYGYTF TGTGCCAGCAGTCCAGGGTTAAGTAGATATGGCTACACCTTC
TRBJ2-1 NA TRBV2 TRBD2 CASRGGSDYNEQFF TGTGCCAGCAGGGGCGGGAGTGACTACAATGAGCAGTTCTTC
TRBJ1-5 NA TRBV4-3 NA CASSQDWALNQPQHF TGCGCCAGCAGCCAAGATTGGGCTCTTAATCAGCCCCAGCATTTT
TRBJ1-3 NA TRBV7-2 TRBD1 CASSLAWTGTGNTIYF TGTGCCAGCAGCTTAGCTTGGACAGGGACTGGAAACACCATATATTTT
TRBJ2-7 NA TRBV28 TRBD2 CASAPGLAGTGSSYEQYF TGTGCCAGCGCGCCGGGACTAGCGGGTACAGGCAGCTCCTACGAGCAGTACTTC
TRBJ1-5 NA TRBV28 NA CASSSRFIQPQHF TGTGCCAGCAGTTCTCGGTTCATTCAGCCCCAGCATTTT
TRBJ2-2 NA TRBV28 NA CASSWLTGELFF TGTGCCAGCAGTTGGCTCACCGGGGAGCTGTTTTTT
TRBJ2-1 many TRBV4-3 TRBD2 CASSQEGPSSGGFYNEQFF TGCGCCAGCAGCCAAGAAGGGCCCAGTAGCGGGGGATTCTACAATGAGCAGTTCTTC
TRBJ2-5 NA TRBV21-1 NA CASSKARGGRWEQYF TGTGCCAGCAGCAAAGCGCGGGGGGGGCGCTGGGAGCAGTACTTC
TRBJ1-2 NA TRBV6-6 TRBD1 CASTRGQGGYGYTF TGTGCCAGCACAAGGGGACAGGGAGGGTATGGCTACACCTTC
TRBJ2-5 NA TRBV19 NA CATSGTPQETQYF TGTGCCACCTCCGGGACACCACAAGAGACCCAGTACTTC
TRBJ1-1 once TRBV6-1 NA CASSEARLMGHTNTEAFF TGTGCCAGCAGTGAAGCACGGCTCATGGGACACACGAACACTGAAGCTTTCTTT
TRBJ2-5 NA TRBV19 TRBD1 CASSMTGGGETQYF TGTGCCAGTAGTATGACAGGGGGCGGGGAGACCCAGTACTTC
TRBJ2-3 NA TRBV5-1 TRBD2 CASSLVPRGRGDTQYF TGCGCCAGCAGCTTGGTACCCCGCGGGAGAGGGGATACGCAGTATTTT
TRBJ2-1 NA TRBV6-1 TRBD1 CASSGDRGTYNEQFF TGTGCCAGCAGTGGGGACAGGGGCACCTACAATGAGCAGTTCTTC
TRBJ2-3 NA TRBV5-4 TRBD2 CASRSGLAGGGDTQYF TGTGCCAGCAGATCCGGACTAGCGGGGGGCGGGGATACGCAGTATTTT
TRBJ2-7 NA TRBV7-9 TRBD1 CASSYGQAAYEQYF TGTGCCAGCAGCTACGGACAGGCGGCCTACGAGCAGTACTTC
TRBJ2-5 NA TRBV27 TRBD2 CASSPGTRYQETQYF TGTGCCAGCAGTCCCGGGACTAGGTACCAAGAGACCCAGTACTTC
TRBJ1-5 NA TRBV28 TRBD1 CASSRGGTGTQPQHF TGTGCCAGCAGCCGTGGGGGGACAGGGACTCAGCCCCAGCATTTT
TRBJ1-5 NA TRBV6-8 TRBD1 CASSCTGDHQPQHF TGTGCCAGCAGTTGTACAGGGGACCATCAGCCCCAGCATTTT
TRBJ2-7 NA TRBV2 NA CASSDVDSAYEQYF TGTGCCAGCAGTGACGTGGACAGCGCCTACGAGCAGTACTTC
TRBJ2-7 once TRBV5-1 NA CASSLANLGYEQYF TGCGCCAGCAGTCTAGCAAACCTCGGCTACGAGCAGTACTTC
TRBJ1-2 NA TRBV28 NA CASSPQRLYGYTF TGTGCCAGCAGCCCTCAGCGTCTTTATGGCTACACCTTC
TRBJ2-1 many TRBV5-6 NA CASSLIQTRYNEQFF TGTGCCAGCAGCTTGATCCAGACAAGGTACAATGAGCAGTTCTTC